A selection of T cell receptor beta chains follows, all from one sample in a study of blood T cell repertoires in COVID-19. Clones were sequenced by immunoSEQ multiplex PCR, and TCRdb holds only the in-frame ones, with some missing. The sample includes about 340,000 clones, approximately 86% of them seen just once. The source material was PBMCs or T cells enriched from blood (not recorded which). The receptors were gathered from a woman aged 40 to 50 with acute COVID-19. Each CDR3 is given with its conserved first and last residue. The order of the fields is D gene, V gene, clone size, J gene, CDR3 protein, CDR3 DNA. A D gene is named only where the DNA matches it firmly. Only some rows state a clone size, as once, few, many or a class for expanded clones.

.	TRBV6-5	.	TRBJ1-2	CASRGIANYGYTF	TGTGCCAGCCGGGGGATTGCTAACTATGGCTACACCTTC
.	TRBV21-1	.	TRBJ2-2	CASSPVRDRGNDTGELFF	TGTGCCAGCAGCCCGGTCAGGGACAGGGGGAATGACACCGGGGAGCTGTTTTTT
TRBD1	TRBV9	.	TRBJ1-6	CASSVGDRMTPLHF	TGTGCCAGCAGCGTCGGGGACAGGATGACACCCCTCCACTTT
TRBD1	TRBV5-5	once	TRBJ1-2	CASSSTIQGAGGYTF	TGTGCCAGCAGCTCGACGATTCAGGGGGCCGGGGGCTACACCTTC
.	TRBV2	.	TRBJ1-5	CASSDGFRHLSNQPQHF	TGTGCCAGCAGTGATGGCTTTAGACACCTTAGCAATCAGCCCCAGCATTTT
.	TRBV4-3	.	TRBJ2-7	CASSQDRIYEQYF	TGCGCCAGCAGCCAAGACAGGATCTACGAGCAGTACTTC
.	TRBV4-3	.	TRBJ1-2	CASSPDPDRSYGYTF	TGCGCCAGCAGCCCCGATCCCGACAGGAGCTATGGCTACACCTTC
TRBD1	TRBV9	.	TRBJ1-1	CASSERGGMGTEAFF	TGTGCCAGCAGCGAAAGAGGGGGCATGGGAACTGAAGCTTTCTTT
.	TRBV6-6	.	TRBJ1-2	CASSYSSPFDSGYTF	TGTGCCAGCAGTTACTCGAGCCCGTTTGATTCTGGCTACACCTTC
TRBD2	TRBV6-5	few	TRBJ2-7	CASSYSGSFGYEQYF	TGTGCCAGCAGTTACAGCGGGAGCTTTGGGTACGAGCAGTACTTC
TRBD1	TRBV28	few	TRBJ1-1	CASRVQGAGTEAFF	TGTGCCAGCAGAGTACAGGGGGCGGGCACTGAAGCTTTCTTT
TRBD1	TRBV19	.	TRBJ1-1	CASSSGGHRGISEAFF	TGTGCCAGTAGTTCAGGTGGGCACAGGGGAATTTCTGAAGCTTTCTTT